What follows is one T cell receptor (beta chain) and its context. Its antigen has not been determined. No qualities accompany the bases; no much larger clone lies one base away. Whole blood was collected in K2EDTA tubes by collaborating institutions according to the institutions' own protocols. For TCRbeta analysis, collaborator samples were shipped as frozen whole blood, as isolated PBMCs, or as DNA extracted from either sample type. TCRbeta CDR3 regions were amplified from genomic DNA by means of the immunoSEQ Assay, a bias-controlled multiplex PCR. In the source study's methods: Nucleated cell counts per sample were estimated from amplification of reference gene primers within the assay. To quantify the absolute abundance of each unique TCRbeta CDR3 rearrangement, sequence reads were collapsed and filtered. For each sample, productive Simpson clonality was calculated by taking the square root of Simpson's diversity index across productive rearrangements. Here the immuneACCESS table is served through TCRdb, limited to in-frame sequences with V and J called. Missing clones are a known gap in these copies; in checked studies unresolved V genes cover under half, and the rest lacks a known reason. For V, J and clone size, that table is used; D and trimming come from the DNA. The sample table records a few hundred thousand clones; 84% of these occur just once. 8% to 9.5% of the sample rests with the top ten.

The CDR3 has 15 amino acids, counting the end cysteine and phenylalanine. The DNA shown is the 45-base CDR3, in frame from base 1. At the junction V is shortened by 3 bases and J by 4 bases, with 15 bases in between. The germline V gene (reference sequence) supplies CDR1 LNHNV and CDR2 YYDKDF. The entry originates in a study of blood T cell repertoires in COVID-19 (dated by TCRdb to 2018 to 2021). In terms of the full investigation: Samples covering the acute and convalescent phases of COVID-19 were provided by collaborators in the United States, Italy and Spain. The dataset comprised deeply sampled blood TCRbeta repertoires from subjects exposed to, actively infected with, or recovered from COVID-19. Samples came from the ongoing ImmuneRACE study (first 160 participants) plus 1,254 subjects from 6 global collaborators. Sample metadata almost always included a de-identified subject ID, COVID-19 status, age in years and sex. The repertoires were released in a freely available public database intended as a resource for research on the immune response to SARS-CoV-2. HLA class I and class II types, where available, came from metadata supplied by the sample provider rather than from assay-based typing. The material from the prospective study consisted of cDNA or gDNA derived from T cells, B-cell-depleted T cells, or PBMCs. General conclusions and limits of the study: How much clinical and demographic metadata was included differed by source and by participant, and the metadata was provided uncurated.

This receptor was identified in a human donor in a cohort sampled during active COVID-19. The chain is assembled from TRBV15 and TRBJ1-2, with TRBD1 as a weak D call on 6 bases. Sequences were obtained from peripheral blood. The CDR3 is CATSSRGQTRYGYTF. Read as DNA, the sequence is TGTGCCACCAGCAGCCGTGGACAGACCCGCTATGGCTACACCTTC.